This TCR beta chain originates from a study of Ad26.COV2.S vaccination and SARS-CoV-2 variants. Study-wide context: Each vaccinee took Ad26.COV2.S intramuscularly, once or twice 56 days apart.

To note about this clone: Its specificity is not known.

Profiled with immunoSEQ multiplex PCR; TCRdb holds only in-frame clones, not every one. The data show 330,000 or so clones, roughly 90% seen once. Notes on the study in general: Whether participants received vaccine or placebo, their non-spike TCR breadth was similar. Individuals receiving vaccine had higher spike-specific TCR breadth than placebo recipients did.

This CDR3 has 14 residues. Germline CDR1 is SGHVS and CDR2 is FQNEAQ. Trimming shortened V by 3 bases and J by 7 bases, and 12 bases separated the two germline ends. Sample treatment: roughly 20 received Ad26.COV2.S at low or high dose, single or two shots; about 5 received placebo; per-sample allocation not given. Sampling happened 63 days after the first vaccine or placebo injection. Donation was by an adult aged 18-55 years who was in Boston. This clonotype originated in a person aged 18-65 years who received the Ad26.COV2.S COVID-19 vaccine or a placebo. The rearrangement links TRBV7-8 to TRBJ1-4; D might be TRBD1 (5 bases). The specimen comprised peripheral blood, sampled in a trial of Ad26.COV2.S vaccine versus placebo. The DNA for the CDR3 is TGTGCCAGCAGCTTCGAAGGGGCCGGTGAAAAACTGTTTTTT. Protein sequence: CASSFEGAGEKLFF.